This TCR beta chain comes out of a study of regulatory T cells in long-lasting Graves disease (dated by TCRdb to the early 2020s). In terms of the full investigation: Persistent Graves' disease was defined as persistently positive TSH receptor autoantibodies together with antithyroid drug treatment for over 5 years. Patients with persistent Graves' disease were compared with patients with newly diagnosed Graves' disease using TCR sequencing and RNA sequencing of peripheral blood. The study was registered as a clinical trial and conducted in China. A total of around 33 samples underwent TCR sequencing, from about 13 patients with persistent Graves' disease and some 20 patients with newly diagnosed Graves' disease. Persistent Graves' disease patients in the clinical cohort had taken antithyroid drugs for roughly ten years on average. Study-level results and caveats: More public clonotypes were shared among persistent patients (fewer than 3,000) than among newly diagnosed patients (966). Sequencing and analysis were restricted to the TCR beta chain. Compared with newly diagnosed patients, patients with persistent Graves' disease had lower TCR Shannon entropy and fewer highly expanded clones, which suggests clonal expansion. As a limitation, the authors acknowledged that the small sample size may reduce accuracy. TRBV28, TRBJ1-2 and TRBJ2-5 were preferentially used in persistent disease, while TRBV20-1 and TRBJ2-1 were favored in newly diagnosed disease. Because the primary lesion, thyroid tissue, could not be accessed, the study looked at peripheral blood alone.

This specimen's time point label, per the study, means: persistent/refractory GD, antithyroid drugs over 5 years with positive TRAb. RNA was extracted from PBMCs in TRIzol for both TCR sequencing and RNA sequencing. The diagnosis of Graves' disease was made according to American Thyroid Association guidelines. Patients for the study were recruited at an endocrinology department in Xi'an, China. From each patient, nine milliliters of peripheral blood was collected into an EDTA anticoagulant tube. Ficoll Paque Plus density gradient separation was used to isolate PBMCs, and no further T cell sorting was performed. An Agilent 2100 Bioanalyzer and agarose gel were used to check RNA quality, and a NanoDrop 2000 was used to measure RNA concentration. In its sample, this clonotype was seen many times. The clone's antigen remains unknown. At one end the junction does not follow the germline gene, possibly because of a read error.

Library preparation employed multiplex PCR. Reads for this sample came from an Illumina HiSeq 4000. CDR3 regions were amplified by Arm-PCR with iRepertoire HTBI primers to construct TCR beta libraries. Before sequencing, the PCR products went through gel purification. The study's processing was this. Gene usage analysis of CDR3 amino acid clonotypes used the 62 TRBV and fewer than 15 TRBJ segments found across samples. COPE and FqMerger were used to merge the filtered high-quality paired reads into contigs. BLAST was used to align contigs to IMGT TRBV, TRBD and TRBJ reference genes, and CDR3 was defined according to IMGT. Highly expanded clones were defined as clonotypes with a frequency above 0.1%. Repertoire diversity was measured by Shannon entropy, and V-J evenness by the Gini coefficient. A clonotype found in more than one individual was treated as public. TCRdb trimmed public reads at Q25 via fastp, called clones via MiXCR and kept in-frame beta chains. Each CDR3 protein gets just one entry, which takes the most common genes and DNA from the rows behind it. None of the V and J calls come from the authors' own analysis; TCRdb made them. The sample includes 400,000 to 450,000 distinct CDR3 sequences, with about 20% observed a single time. The ten largest clones capture roughly a quarter of the sample.

The CDR3 contains 15 residues, cysteine and phenylalanine counted. Only the CDR3 part of the read is kept: 45 bases, read in frame from the first base. As encoded in the germline V gene, CDR1 is SNHLY while CDR2 is FYNNEI. The source material was peripheral blood mononuclear cells (PBMCs), sampled when the disease was refractory, from a patient treated with antithyroid drugs. Here the chain combines TRBV2 and TRBJ1-2, with the D segment identity uncertain. The receptor's source is a female donor with Graves disease. The nucleotide sequence reads as follows: TGTGCCAGCAGTAGTTACCAAACAGAGAACTATGGCTGCACCTTC. This sequence encodes CASSSYQTENYGCTF. Reference TRBV2 and TRBJ1-2 genes cover what lies past the CDR3, so the full variable domain is EPEVTQTPSHQVTQMGQEVILRCVPISNHLYFYWYRQILGQKVEFLVSFYNNEISEKSEIFDDQFSVERPDGSNFTLKIRSTKLEDSAMYFCASSSYQTENYGCTFGSGTRLTVV.